This is a list of T cell receptor beta chains from one sample in a study of T cells after yellow fever vaccination. In TCRdb, the 5' RACE reads were re-called with MiXCR into one record per CDR3 protein. The sample holds some 63,000 distinct CDR3 sequences, 7.4% seen once. Sample: CD8+ T cells sorted from PBMCs, taken 15 days after the yellow fever booster vaccination. These receptors all stem from a man aged 25 to 40 who received the YFV17D yellow fever vaccine. The CDR3 runs from the conserved cysteine through the conserved F or W. Fields, in order: J gene, clone size, V gene, D gene, CDR3 protein. The D gene is left open where the match is weak. Only some rows state a clone size, as once, few, many or a class for expanded clones.

>TRBJ2-7|many|TRBV4-2|-
CASSRTVVGEREQYF
>TRBJ2-1|-|TRBV20-1|TRBD2
CSARDWASGRNEQFF
>TRBJ2-1|-|TRBV24-1|TRBD1
CATSDSEQGAAGYNEQFF
>TRBJ1-2|many|TRBV5-8|-
CASSAAEGYTF
>TRBJ2-3|-|TRBV28|TRBD2
CASSLEGRGTDTQYF
>TRBJ2-1|many|TRBV29-1|TRBD1
CSVEGQGDEQFF
>TRBJ2-1|few|TRBV30|-
CAWRETWSSYNEQFF
>TRBJ1-1|many|TRBV4-3|-
CASSRMPSADTEAFF
>TRBJ2-1|many|TRBV7-2|TRBD2
CASSLGAGNLYNEQFF
>TRBJ2-2|-|TRBV9|TRBD1
CASSSPRNGQGAGELFF
>TRBJ2-3|few|TRBV5-1|TRBD2
CACRLAGGPTDTQYF
>TRBJ1-2|few|TRBV7-9|-
CASSLGSADGYTF
>TRBJ2-3|many|TRBV7-8|-
CASSYPSWAGTIPDTQYF
>TRBJ2-1|many|TRBV15|TRBD2
CATSSGGEQFF
>TRBJ1-1|many|TRBV29-1|TRBD1
CSVQRGREAFF
>TRBJ2-7|many|TRBV6-2/TRBV6-3|TRBD1
CASSSGTGGVYEQYF